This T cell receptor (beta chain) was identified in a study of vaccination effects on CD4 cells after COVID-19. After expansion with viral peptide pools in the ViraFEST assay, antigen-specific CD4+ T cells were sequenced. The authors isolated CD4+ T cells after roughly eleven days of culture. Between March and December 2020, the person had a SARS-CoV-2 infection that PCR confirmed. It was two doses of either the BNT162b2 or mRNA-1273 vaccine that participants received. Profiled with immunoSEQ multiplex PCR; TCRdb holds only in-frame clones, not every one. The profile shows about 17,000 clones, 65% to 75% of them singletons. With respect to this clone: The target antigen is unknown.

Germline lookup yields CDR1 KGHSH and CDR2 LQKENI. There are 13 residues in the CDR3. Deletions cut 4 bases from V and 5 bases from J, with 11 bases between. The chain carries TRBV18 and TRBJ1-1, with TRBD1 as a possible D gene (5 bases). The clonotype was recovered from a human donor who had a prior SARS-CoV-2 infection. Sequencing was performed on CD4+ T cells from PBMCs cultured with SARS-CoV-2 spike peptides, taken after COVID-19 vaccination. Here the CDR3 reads CASSQGRETEAFF. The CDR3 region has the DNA TGTGCCAGCTCACAGGGCAGGGAGACTGAAGCTTTCTTT.